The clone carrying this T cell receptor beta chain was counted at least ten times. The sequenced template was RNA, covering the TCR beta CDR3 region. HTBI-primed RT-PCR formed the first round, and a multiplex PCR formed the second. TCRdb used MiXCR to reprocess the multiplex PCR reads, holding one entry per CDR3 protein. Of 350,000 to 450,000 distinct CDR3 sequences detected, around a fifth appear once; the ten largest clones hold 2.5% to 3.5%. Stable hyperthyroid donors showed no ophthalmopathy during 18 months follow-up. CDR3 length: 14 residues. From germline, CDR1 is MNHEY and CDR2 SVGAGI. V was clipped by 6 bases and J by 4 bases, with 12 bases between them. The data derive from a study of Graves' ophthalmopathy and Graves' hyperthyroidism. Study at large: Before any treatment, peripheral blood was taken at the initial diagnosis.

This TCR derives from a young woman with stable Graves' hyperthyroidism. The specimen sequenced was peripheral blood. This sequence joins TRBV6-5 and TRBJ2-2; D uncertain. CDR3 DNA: TGTGCCAGCAGAGGGTCCTCAGCCACCGGGGAGCTGTTTTTT. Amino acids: CASRGSSATGELFF.